Below are 19 T cell receptor beta chains sequenced from a single sample in a study of PD-1 blockade in classical Hodgkin lymphoma. Time point here: cycle 4 day 1 (C4D1), after less than 7 weeks of nivolumab. Relapses following autologous stem cell transplantation were seen in all patients, with brentuximab vedotin exposure varying. Sequencing used immunoSEQ multiplex PCR; TCRdb keeps in-frame clones, though not all of them. The table shows approximately 20,000 clones, with over 65% occurring only once. The sequencing used peripheral blood mononuclear cells (PBMCs), collected before the fourth cycle of nivolumab. These receptors were collected from a human donor with classical Hodgkin lymphoma.

This rearrangement joins TRBV7-9 to TRBJ1-4, with 7 bases that match TRBD1. The CDR3 has 15 residues. The V gene end was trimmed by 1 base and the J gene end by 3 bases; junction bases not matched to a gene: 2. Germline CDR1 reads SEHNR; CDR2 reads FQNEAQ (reference sequence). CDR3 sequence reads: CASSLGQGPNEKLFF. The CDR3 nucleotides read TGTGCCAGCAGCTTAGGACAGGGCCCTAATGAAAAACTGTTTTTT.

V gene TRBV6-1 combines with J gene TRBJ2-7; D perhaps matches TRBD2 (5 bases). The CDR3 is 15 residues long. Trimming pared 1 base from V and 0 bases from J, leaving 10 bases between. The germline CDR1 and CDR2 sequences are MNHNS and SASEGT. CDR3 nucleotides: TGTGCCAGCAGTGAAGTGTGGGCGGGCTCCTACGAGCAGTACTTC. Protein sequence: CASSEVWAGSYEQYF.

The chain has TRBV7-9 and TRBJ1-1; tentatively, D is TRBD1 (5 bases). CDR1 and CDR2 (germline): SEHNR, FQNEAQ (reference sequence). Trimming shortened V by 1 base and J by 4 bases, and 10 bases separated the two germline ends. The CDR3 consists of 14 residues. CDR3 region: CASSLEGKSTEAFF. DNA for the CDR3: TGTGCCAGCAGCTTAGAGGGGAAGAGCACTGAAGCTTTCTTT.

The gene calls are TRBV6-6 and TRBJ2-1, with 13 bases aligning to TRBD2. The CDR3 is 16 amino acids. Germline CDR1 reads MNHNY; CDR2 reads SVGAGI (reference sequence). J lost 7 bases, V lost 6 bases, and 9 bases had no gene match. The CDR3 here is CASRRTSGSFSNEQFF. Here the CDR3 DNA reads TGTGCCAGCAGAAGGACTAGCGGGAGTTTCTCGAATGAGCAGTTCTTC.

In this sample, this clone turned up a few times. The DNA for the CDR3 is TGCGCCAGCAGGTCTAGCGCCGAATACGAGCAGTACTTC. This codes for CASRSSAEYEQYF. This chain uses TRBV5-1 with TRBJ2-7; a possible D gene is TRBD2 (6 bases). CDR1 is SGHRS and CDR2 is YFSETQ in the germline V gene. This CDR3 region has 13 residues. V was trimmed by 5 bases and J by 4 bases, leaving 13 bases between them.

The chain links TRBV7-9 to TRBJ2-1; D assignment may be TRBD1 or TRBD2 (5 bases each). Germline CDR1 is SEHNR and CDR2 is FQNEAQ (reference sequence). Deletions cut 5 bases from V and 5 bases from J, with 16 bases between. This CDR3 spans 15 amino acids. CDR3 bases: TGTGCCAGCAGCACCCGGGACGGATCCAACAATGAGCAGTTCTTC. It yields the protein CASSTRDGSNNEQFF.

The genes are TRBV2 and TRBJ1-2, with unresolved D. This CDR3 has 12 amino acids. In germline, CDR1 is SNHLY, CDR2 FYNNEI. Trimming removed 2 bases at V and 9 bases at J, with 10 bases between. The CDR3 spells CASSESSGSYTF. The CDR3 DNA is TGTGCCAGCAGTGAAAGTTCCGGCAGCTACACCTTC. Combining the CDR3 with reference TRBV2 and TRBJ1-2 gives the whole variable domain EPEVTQTPSHQVTQMGQEVILRCVPISNHLYFYWYRQILGQKVEFLVSFYNNEISEKSEIFDDQFSVERPDGSNFTLKIRSTKLEDSAMYFCASSESSGSYTFGSGTRLTVV.

The rearrangement joins TRBV9 to TRBJ2-3; 15 bases fit TRBD2. V dropped 3 bases and J dropped 6; count of bases not matched to a gene: 8. The V gene's germline CDR1 is SGDLS and CDR2 YYNGEE. The CDR3 extends over 17 amino acids. The CDR3 bases are TGTGCCAGCAGCGCAATGGGACTAGCGGGAGGATCGGATACGCAGTATTTT. This gives the protein CASSAMGLAGGSDTQYF.

The V gene is TRBV5-6, the J gene TRBJ2-7, with 12 positions matching TRBD2. Germline CDR1 reads SGHDT; CDR2 reads YYEEEE. This CDR3 has 16 amino acids. After removal of 1 base from V and 0 bases from J, the junction contained 2 bases not matched to a gene. In DNA, the CDR3 is TGTGCCAGCAGCTTGACTAGCGGGAGGACCTCCTACGAGCAGTACTTC. Protein: CASSLTSGRTSYEQYF.

The rearrangement links TRBV19 to TRBJ2-3, with D possibly TRBD1 on 6 matching bases. Trimming took off 1 base at V and 0 bases at J, with 8 bases between the two ends. CDR3 size: 15 residues. CDR1 LNHDA and CDR2 SQIVND come from the germline V gene (reference sequence). The CDR3 nucleotides read TGTGCCAGTAGTATAGGGACAGCTAGCACAGATACGCAGTATTTT. It encodes CASSIGTASTDTQYF.

With regard to this clone: One end of the junction varies from germline; a read error may be responsible. V and J are TRBV6-5 and TRBJ2-7; D gene unclear. The germline V gene has CDR1 MNHEY and CDR2 SVGAGI. The CDR3 spans 11 residues. The CDR3 DNA sequence: TGCGCCAGCAGTGATTACGCCGAGCAGTACTTC. As protein: CASSDYAEQYF.

This clone was counted once. The chain has TRBV5-1 and TRBJ2-1, with D possibly TRBD2 on 6 matching bases. The germline CDR1 and CDR2 sequences are SGHRS and YFSETQ. The V gene lost 5 bases and the J gene lost 9 bases, with 21 bases spanning the gap. The CDR3 is 15 residues long. The CDR3 protein is CASRPKGTETSEQFF. DNA of the CDR3: TGCGCCAGCAGGCCCAAAGGGACGGAGACTAGTGAGCAGTTCTTC.

The rearrangement links TRBV6-5 to TRBJ2-7; perhaps TRBD1 as D (6 bases). Germline V gene lookup returns CDR1 MNHEY and CDR2 SVGAGI. The V and J ends lost 6 bases and 0 bases respectively, with 9 bases between them. This CDR3 region has 13 residues. The CDR3 DNA sequence: TGTGCCAGCAGCAGGGGCCCCTCCTACGAGCAGTACTTC. It translates to CASSRGPSYEQYF.

The V gene is TRBV5-1, the J gene TRBJ2-3; 9 bases line up with TRBD2. The CDR3 extends over 16 amino acids. CDR1 and CDR2 (germline): SGHRS, YFSETQ. V lost 0 bases, J lost 5 bases, and 7 bases stayed unmatched. The CDR3, as DNA: TGCGCCAGCAGCTTGGCCGCGGCGGGAGGGATAGATACGCAGTATTTT. Protein product: CASSLAAAGGIDTQYF.

This chain links TRBV25-1 with TRBJ1-1; D perhaps matches TRBD1 (6 bases). The CDR3 extends over 14 amino acids. Germline V gives CDR1 MGHDK, CDR2 SYGVNS. Trimming stripped 6 bases from V and 1 base from J, with 12 bases between. The chain's CDR3 is CASSFGQTNTEAFF. CDR3 DNA sequence: TGTGCCAGCAGCTTCGGACAGACGAACACTGAAGCTTTCTTT.

The genes are TRBV6-1 and TRBJ1-5; D not certain. Germline V lookup: CDR1 MNHNS, CDR2 SASEGT. CDR3 length: 18 residues. V lost 2 bases, J lost 6 bases, and 23 bases lay in between. Here the CDR3 reads CASSEQLTGGPAGQPQHF. In DNA, the CDR3 is TGTGCCAGCAGTGAACAGCTTACGGGAGGCCCGGCGGGTCAGCCCCAGCATTTT.

V gene TRBV18 combines with J gene TRBJ2-7; D remains ambiguous. The germline V gene encodes CDR1 KGHSH and CDR2 LQKENI. Trimming stripped 1 base from V and 3 bases from J, with 25 bases between. The CDR3 spans 19 residues. CDR3 DNA sequence: TGTGCCAGCTCACCACGAAGGTCCCCCAGTGGAAGCTCTTACTACGAGCAGTACTTC. It codes for CASSPRRSPSGSSYYEQYF.

The gene calls are TRBV19 and TRBJ1-1; no clear D. The CDR3 consists of 15 residues. Germline V gene lookup returns CDR1 LNHDA and CDR2 SQIVND (reference sequence). Trimming pared 3 bases from V and 11 bases from J, leaving 22 bases between. CDR3: CASSIVKSGPGGAFF. The DNA for the CDR3 is TGTGCCAGTAGTATCGTTAAATCGGGCCCCGGAGGCGCTTTCTTT. Full variable domain (rest looked up from reference TRBV19 and TRBJ1-1): DGGITQSPKYLFRKEGQNVTLSCEQNLNHDAMYWYRQDPGQGLRLIYYSQIVNDFQKGDIAEGYSVSREKKESFPLTVTSAQKNPTAFYLCASSIVKSGPGGAFFGQGTRLTVV.

The chain links TRBV30 to TRBJ2-5, with D perhaps TRBD2 (5 bases). The CDR3 runs 10 residues. The V end lost 8 bases, the J end lost 5 bases, and 9 bases lay between the germline ends. Germline V gene data show CDR1 as GTSNPN and CDR2 as SVGIG (reference sequence). The CDR3 DNA reads as TGTGCCCGCGGGTCGGAGACCCAGTACTTC. It yields the protein CARGSETQYF.